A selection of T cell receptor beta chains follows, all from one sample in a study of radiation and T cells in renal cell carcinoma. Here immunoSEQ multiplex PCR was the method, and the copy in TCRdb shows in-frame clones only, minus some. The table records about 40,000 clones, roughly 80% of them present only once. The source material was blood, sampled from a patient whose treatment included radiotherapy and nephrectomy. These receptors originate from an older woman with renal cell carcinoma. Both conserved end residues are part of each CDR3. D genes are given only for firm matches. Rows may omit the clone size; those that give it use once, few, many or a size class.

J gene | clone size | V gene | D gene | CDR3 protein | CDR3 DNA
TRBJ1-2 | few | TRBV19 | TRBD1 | CASSLGQERGYGYTF | TGTGCCAGTAGTCTCGGACAGGAGAGGGGCTATGGCTACACCTTC
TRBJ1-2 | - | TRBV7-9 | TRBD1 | CASTLGQGGYTF | TGTGCCAGCACCCTGGGACAGGGTGGCTACACCTTC
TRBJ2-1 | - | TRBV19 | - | CASSILPRSSYNEQFF | TGTGCCAGTAGTATACTCCCAAGGAGCTCCTACAATGAGCAGTTCTTC
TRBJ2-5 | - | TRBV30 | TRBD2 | CAWRQLAGRQETQYF | TGTGCCTGGAGACAACTAGCGGGAAGGCAAGAGACCCAGTACTTC
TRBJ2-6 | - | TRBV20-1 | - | CSATGANVLTF | TGCAGTGCTACTGGGGCCAACGTCCTGACTTTC
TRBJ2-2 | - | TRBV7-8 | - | CASSRRQAYTGELFF | TGTGCCAGCAGCCGCAGACAGGCCTACACCGGGGAGCTGTTTTTT
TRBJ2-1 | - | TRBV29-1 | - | CSVGGLSGANEQFF | TGCAGCGTAGGAGGCCTATCAGGGGCCAATGAGCAGTTCTTC
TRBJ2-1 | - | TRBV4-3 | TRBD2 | CASSQDWREDYNEQFF | TGCGCCAGCAGCCAAGATTGGCGGGAGGACTACAATGAGCAGTTCTTC
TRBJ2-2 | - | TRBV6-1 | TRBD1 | CASSETQGPGELFF | TGTGCCAGCAGTGAAACACAGGGGCCCGGGGAGCTGTTTTTT
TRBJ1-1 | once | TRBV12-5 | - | CASGLSGSTEAFF | TGTGCTAGTGGTTTGTCAGGGTCCACTGAAGCTTTCTTT